This TCR beta chain was identified during a study of T cell changes during pregnancy in multiple sclerosis. Looked up from germline, CDR1 is LNHDA and CDR2 is SQIVND (reference sequence). This CDR3 has 17 amino acids. The V and J ends lost 2 bases and 5 bases respectively, with 21 bases between them. Only in-frame clones appear in the TCRdb table, and some are missing; sequencing was by immunoSEQ multiplex PCR. Of over 100,000 clones listed, more than 85% are singletons. This sequence was found in a female donor with multiple sclerosis, enrolled in a pregnancy study. The chain employs TRBV19 and TRBJ2-5; D perhaps matches TRBD1 (5 bases). Source: peripheral blood, taken in the third trimester of pregnancy. The DNA of the CDR3 is TGTGCCAGTAGTATACCCCCTCCTCAGGGTCGTGAGGAGACCCAGTACTTC. Its protein is CASSIPPPQGREETQYF.